The 17 T cell receptor beta chains below all came from one sample that was sequenced in a study of T cell clonality in common variable immunodeficiency. TCRdb's copy holds only in-frame clones and misses some; the assay was immunoSEQ multiplex PCR. The record shows tens of thousands of clones for this sample, with no singletons present. Sequencing was done on a sample of peripheral blood mononuclear cells. These receptors originate from a person between 18 and 75 years old in good health.

This clone was observed at least ten times. The missing CDR3 end, 3 residues past where the read stops, is filled in from the germline J gene. The chain couples TRBV20-1 to TRBJ2-7; D is uncertain. The CDR3 covers 13 residues. Germline V gives CDR1 DFQATT, CDR2 SNEGSKA (reference sequence). The V end was cut by 0 bases, the J end by 3 bases, with 9 bases between. CDR3 amino acids: CSARDGQVYEQYF. The CDR3 DNA, read in part, is TGCAGTGCTAGAGATGGCCAGGTCTACGAG.

There are many counts of this clone. The read gets to within 3 residues of the CDR3 end, and the germline J gene fills in the rest. The chain combines TRBV30 with TRBJ1-2; 7 bases line up with TRBD1. Trimming at V came to 3 bases and at J to 4 bases, leaving 2 bases not matched to a gene. Germline assignment: CDR1 GTSNPN and CDR2 SVGIG (reference sequence). The CDR3 is 12 amino acids. The CDR3 sequence is CAWSGTAYGYTF. CDR3 bases read: TGTGCCTGGAGCGGGACAGCCTATGGC.

The table lists this clone with many counts. The DNA ends 3 residues before the CDR3 does, and the rest of the CDR3 is filled in from the germline J gene. The chain combines TRBV7-3 with TRBJ2-1, with 8 bases lining up with TRBD1. J gave up 3 bases and V 2 bases, and 9 bases lay outside the gene matches. Germline assignment: CDR1 SGHTA and CDR2 FQGTGA. CDR3 length: 17 amino acids. The covered CDR3 bases are TGTGCCAGCAGCTTACATTTCCGGGACAGGTACTACAATGAG. It encodes CASSLHFRDRYYNE. The CDR3 in its entirety is CASSLHFRDRYYNEQFF.

This clone has a count of ten or more. The sequence runs out 3 residues before the end of the CDR3; the remainder is reconstructed from the germline J gene. The chain uses TRBV19 and TRBJ2-3, with 9 bases identical to TRBD2. The germline CDR1 and CDR2 sequences are LNHDA and SQIVND (reference sequence). The CDR3 length is 14 residues. The J segment lost 5 bases and the V segment lost 5 bases, leaving 5 bases of the junction unmatched. The CDR3 bases that were read are TGTGCCAGTAGTGGGGCTAGCGGGGTAGATACG. It specifies CASSGASGVDT. The full CDR3 protein is CASSGASGVDTQYF.

This clone was detected many times. The DNA ends 3 residues before the CDR3 does, and the rest of the CDR3 is filled in from the germline J gene. The chain links TRBV7-3 to TRBJ1-2, with D unclear. The CDR3 extends over 15 amino acids. Germline V gives CDR1 SGHTA, CDR2 FQGTGA. The CDR3 reads CASSLNPGGLAGYTF. The CDR3 DNA, read in part, is TGTGCCAGCAGCTTAAATCCAGGCGGTCTAGCCGGC. The full variable domain, in which reference TRBV7-3 and TRBJ1-2 provide the parts outside the CDR3, is GAGVSQTPSNKVTEKGKYVELRCDPISGHTALYWYRQSLGQGPEFLIYFQGTGAADDSGLPNDRFFAVRPEGSVSTLKIQRTERGDSAVYLCASSLNPGGLAGYTFGSGTRLTVV.

This clone was counted at least ten times. The CDR3 goes on 3 residues after the read ends, and that part is filled in from the germline J gene. The chain joins TRBV18 to TRBJ2-7; D is unresolved. The CDR3 runs to 12 residues. Between the trimmed V and J ends, which lost 6 bases and 6 bases, there was a span of 12 bases. Looked up from germline, CDR1 is KGHSH and CDR2 is LQKENI. CDR3: CASSRGGSEQYF. The CDR3 bases that were read are TGTGCCAGCTCTCGAGGCGGTAGCGAG.

This clone has at least ten counts. The read falls 3 residues short of the CDR3 end, and the missing part is taken from the germline J gene. This chain uses TRBV20-1 with TRBJ2-2; 10 bases fit TRBD2. Germline CDR1 and CDR2: DFQATT and SNEGSKA (reference sequence). CDR3 size: 14 residues. After removal of 2 bases from V and 3 bases from J, the junction contained 0 bases not matched to a gene. The covered CDR3 bases are TGCAGTGCTAGACTAGCGGGAGACACCGGGGAG. Its translation is CSARLAGDTGE. The entire CDR3 is CSARLAGDTGELFF.

This clone was counted many times. Incomplete CDR3 DNA: TGTGCCAGCAGCTTAGGGCTAGCGGGATCCACCGGGGAG. Its translation: CASSLGLAGSTGE. The whole CDR3 sequence is CASSLGLAGSTGELFF. This rearrangement joins TRBV7-3 to TRBJ2-2; TRBD2 aligns across 9 bases. The read gets to within 3 residues of the CDR3 end, and the germline J gene fills in the rest. V lost 2 bases to trimming and J lost 4 bases; unmatched junction nucleotides: 5. From germline, CDR1 is SGHTA and CDR2 FQGTGA. The CDR3 is 16 residues long.

This clone was detected ten times or more. The read stops 3 residues short of the end of the CDR3; the missing end is completed from the germline J gene. The chain combines TRBV30 with TRBJ2-5, with 7 bases lining up with TRBD1. The length of the CDR3 is 16 residues. The V segment lost 3 bases and the J segment 4 bases; nucleotides outside the gene matches: 14. Germline assignment: CDR1 GTSNPN and CDR2 SVGIG (reference sequence). The covered CDR3 bases are TGTGCCTGGAGATCAAGGGGGCAGGGGATTAGAGAGACC. Translated, it gives CAWRSRGQGIRET. The whole CDR3 is CAWRSRGQGIRETQYF.

This clone showed up many times. The CDR3 end lies 3 residues beyond the end of the read and is filled in from the germline J gene. The V gene is TRBV29-1, the J gene TRBJ2-3, with TRBD1 matching 8 bases. V lost 5 bases to trimming and J lost 5 bases; unmatched junction nucleotides: 6. CDR1 and CDR2 from the germline V gene are SQVTM and ANQGSEA. The length of the CDR3 is 13 residues. The CDR3: CSVRGQGLDTQYF. The DNA read from the CDR3 is TGCAGCGTTCGAGGACAGGGTCTAGATACG.

This clone was seen repeatedly, ten times or more. Read coverage stops 3 residues before the CDR3 terminus; the germline J gene supplies the remainder. The chain uses TRBV19 and TRBJ1-1, with a tentative D call TRBD1 (5 bases). Germline CDR1 reads LNHDA; CDR2 reads SQIVND (reference sequence). V dropped 3 bases and J dropped 5 bases, with 13 bases sitting between them. The CDR3 runs 14 residues. The DNA read from the CDR3 is TGTGCCAGTAGTATTTGGGGCAGGGAGACTGAA. It codes for CASSIWGRETE. From start to end, the CDR3 is CASSIWGRETEAFF.

As for this clone: Just one base apart from a much larger clone, this may be a read error. The read falls 3 residues short of the CDR3 end, and the missing part is taken from the germline J gene. The genes are TRBV6-2 or TRBV6-3 and TRBJ1-1; 7 nucleotides match TRBD1. Unmatched junction bases numbered 0, after V lost 2 bases and J lost 0 bases. CDR1 and CDR2 from the germline V gene are MNHEY and SVGEGT. CDR3 length: 14 amino acids. This chain's CDR3 is CASSYQGVNTEAFF. The part of the CDR3 DNA that was read is TGTGCCAGCAGTTACCAGGGGGTGAACACTGAA.

This clone was observed many times. The DNA ends 3 residues before the CDR3 does, and the rest of the CDR3 is filled in from the germline J gene. The chain links TRBV11-3 to TRBJ2-7, with D possibly TRBD2 on 5 matching bases. The CDR3 sequence is 12 residues long. Trimming took off 5 bases at V and 5 bases at J, with 10 bases between the two ends. Germline values: CDR1 SGHNT, CDR2 YENEEA. The CDR3 loop reads CASSTSGDEQYF. The sequenced part of the CDR3 DNA is TGTGCCAGCAGCACCTCCGGGGACGAG.

Of note for this clone: Read sequence stops 3 residues before the CDR3 end, and the germline J gene provides the missing end. The rearrangement joins TRBV19 to TRBJ2-7; 10 bases fit TRBD2. Germline loops: CDR1 LNHDA, CDR2 SQIVND (reference sequence). The CDR3 covers 15 residues. V was clipped by 4 bases and J by 1 base; unmatched bases: 4. CDR3 bases read: TGTGCCAGTAGTACCCAGCGGGAGGGATCCTACGAG. Translating gives CASSTQREGSYE. The CDR3 as a whole reads CASSTQREGSYEQYF.

On this clone itself: With the read ending 3 residues before the CDR3 end, the germline J gene is used to fill in that end. The chain combines TRBV6-2 or TRBV6-3 with TRBJ2-7, with 9 bases lining up with TRBD2. The CDR3 runs to 13 residues. Germline CDR1 reads MNHEY; CDR2 reads SVGEGT. Losses at the gene ends were 7 bases for V and 3 bases for J; bases not matched to a gene: 4. The sequenced part of the CDR3 DNA is TGTGCCAGCACTGCTAGCGGGATCTACGAG. Translating gives CASTASGIYE. The full CDR3 sequence reads CASTASGIYEQYF.

This clone was recorded many times. The CDR3 end lies 3 residues beyond the end of the read and is filled in from the germline J gene. The chain combines TRBV20-1 with TRBJ2-7; TRBD2 matches at 8 bases. The CDR3 contains 14 residues. The ends lost 3 bases at V and 6 bases at J; junction bases unmatched: 10. The germline V gene encodes CDR1 DFQATT and CDR2 SNEGSKA (reference sequence). CDR3 residues: CSASALAGKSEQYF. The part of the CDR3 DNA that was read is TGCAGTGCTAGCGCCTTAGCGGGAAAGTCCGAG.

This clone was found many times. The read stops 3 residues short of the end of the CDR3; the missing end is completed from the germline J gene. V usage is TRBV10-2 and J usage is TRBJ2-1; 8 nucleotides agree with TRBD1. Trimming took 5 bases from V and 9 from J; bases not matched to a gene: 6. This CDR3 contains 13 residues. Per the germline V gene, CDR1 is WSHSY and CDR2 is SAAADI. Partial CDR3 DNA: TGCGCCAGCAGTCTGGACAGGGTGGGTGAG. Translated, it gives CASSLDRVGE. In full, the CDR3 reads CASSLDRVGEQFF.